This entry is about one T cell receptor (beta chain). Its antigen is as yet unknown. The data were obtained in a study of cytomegalovirus exposure and HLA in healthy donors. The CDR3 contains 14 residues. Germline CDR1 reads SEHNR; CDR2 reads FQNEAQ (reference sequence). The ends were cut back, 5 bases at V and 0 bases at J, with 7 bases in the middle. 60 Vbeta and 13 Jbeta primers were used in PCR. Clones were read by immunoSEQ multiplex PCR, and TCRdb kept only the in-frame ones, dropping some. The data contain more than 110,000 clones, 65% to 80% of them singletons. This cohort consisted of healthy bone marrow donors. Points from the study as a whole: Reports indicated that the classifier achieved high specificity and sensitivity in diagnosing cytomegalovirus status.

The clonotype originates from a woman aged 25 to 39 in good health and CMV-seronegative. Material: PBMCs. The genes are TRBV7-9 and TRBJ2-2, with D possibly TRBD2 on 5 matching bases. CDR3 protein: CASSLGANTGELFF. The CDR3 DNA follows: TGTGCCAGCAGCCTGGGAGCGAACACCGGGGAGCTGTTTTTT.